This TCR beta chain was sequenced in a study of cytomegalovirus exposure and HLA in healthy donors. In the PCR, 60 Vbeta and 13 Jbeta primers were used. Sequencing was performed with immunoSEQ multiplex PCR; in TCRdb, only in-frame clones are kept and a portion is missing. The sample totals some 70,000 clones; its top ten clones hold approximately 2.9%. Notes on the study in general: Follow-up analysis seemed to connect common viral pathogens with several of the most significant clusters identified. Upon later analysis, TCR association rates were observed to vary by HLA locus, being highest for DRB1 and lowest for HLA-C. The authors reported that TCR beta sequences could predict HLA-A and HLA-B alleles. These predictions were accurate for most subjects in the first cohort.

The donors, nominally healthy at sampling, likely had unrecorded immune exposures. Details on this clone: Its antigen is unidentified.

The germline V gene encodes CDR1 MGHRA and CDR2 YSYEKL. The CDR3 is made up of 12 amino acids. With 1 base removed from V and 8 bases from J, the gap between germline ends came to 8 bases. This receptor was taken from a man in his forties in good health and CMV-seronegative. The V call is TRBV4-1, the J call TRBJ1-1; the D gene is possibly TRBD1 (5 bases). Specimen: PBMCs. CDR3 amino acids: CASSQVGLEAFF. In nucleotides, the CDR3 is TGCGCCAGCAGCCAAGTGGGGCTGGAAGCTTTCTTT.